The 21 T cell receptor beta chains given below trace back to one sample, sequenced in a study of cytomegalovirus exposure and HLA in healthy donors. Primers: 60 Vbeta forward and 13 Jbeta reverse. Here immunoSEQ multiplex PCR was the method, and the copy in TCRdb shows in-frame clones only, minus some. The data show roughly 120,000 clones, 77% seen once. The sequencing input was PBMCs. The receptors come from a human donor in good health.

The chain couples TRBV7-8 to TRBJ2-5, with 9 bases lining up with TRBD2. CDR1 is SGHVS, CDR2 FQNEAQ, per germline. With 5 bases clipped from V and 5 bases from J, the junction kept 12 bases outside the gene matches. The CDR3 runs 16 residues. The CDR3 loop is CASSPAGGSGSETQYF. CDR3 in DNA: TGTGCCAGCAGCCCAGCCGGGGGTAGCGGGAGCGAGACCCAGTACTTC.

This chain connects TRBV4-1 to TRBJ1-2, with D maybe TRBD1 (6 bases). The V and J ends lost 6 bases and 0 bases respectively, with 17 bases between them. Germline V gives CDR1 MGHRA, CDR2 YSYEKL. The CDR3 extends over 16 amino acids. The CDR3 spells CASRDRGQASNYGYTF. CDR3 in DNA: TGCGCCAGCAGGGACAGAGGTCAGGCCTCTAACTATGGCTACACCTTC.

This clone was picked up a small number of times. Written as DNA, the CDR3 is TGCGCCAGCAGTGCTTTTACTAGCGGGAAAGGAGATACGCAGTATTTT. Translation: CASSAFTSGKGDTQYF. The chain is built from TRBV10-1 and TRBJ2-3, with TRBD2 identical over 10 bases. After removal of 4 bases from V and 5 bases from J, the junction contained 9 bases not matched to a gene. CDR1 is WNHNN and CDR2 is SYGVQD in the germline V gene (reference sequence). The CDR3 loop spans 16 amino acids.

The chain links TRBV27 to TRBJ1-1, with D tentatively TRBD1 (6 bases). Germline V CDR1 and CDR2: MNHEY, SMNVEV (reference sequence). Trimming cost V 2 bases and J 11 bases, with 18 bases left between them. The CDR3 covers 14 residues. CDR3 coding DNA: TGTGCCAGCAGTTTAGCGGGGGGGCCCCAAAGGGCTTTCTTT. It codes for CASSLAGGPQRAFF.

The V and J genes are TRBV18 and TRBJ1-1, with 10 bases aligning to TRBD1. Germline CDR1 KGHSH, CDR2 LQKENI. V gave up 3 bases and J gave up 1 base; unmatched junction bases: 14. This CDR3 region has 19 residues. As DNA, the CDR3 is TGTGCCAGCTCACCCTTCTCCCCGACAGGGGGCGAACGGAACACTGAAGCTTTCTTT. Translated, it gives CASSPFSPTGGERNTEAFF.

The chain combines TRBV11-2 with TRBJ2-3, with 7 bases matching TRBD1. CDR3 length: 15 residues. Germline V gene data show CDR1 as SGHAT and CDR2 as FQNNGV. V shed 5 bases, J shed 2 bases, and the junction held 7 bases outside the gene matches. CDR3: CASSVGQYNTDTQYF. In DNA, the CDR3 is TGTGCCAGCAGCGTGGGACAGTACAACACAGATACGCAGTATTTT.

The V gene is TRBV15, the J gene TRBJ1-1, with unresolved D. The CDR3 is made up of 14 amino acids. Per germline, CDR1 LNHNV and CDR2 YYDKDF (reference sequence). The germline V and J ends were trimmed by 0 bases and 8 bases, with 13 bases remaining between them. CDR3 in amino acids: CATSRETGGGEAFF. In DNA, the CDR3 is TGTGCCACCAGCAGAGAGACGGGCGGCGGGGAAGCTTTCTTT.

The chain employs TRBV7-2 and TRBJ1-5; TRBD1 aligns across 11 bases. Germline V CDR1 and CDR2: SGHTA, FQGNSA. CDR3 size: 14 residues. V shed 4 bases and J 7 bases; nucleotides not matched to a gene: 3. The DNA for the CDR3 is TGTGCCAGCAGCTGGACAGGGGGCGGGCAGCCCCAGCATTTT. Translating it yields CASSWTGGGQPQHF. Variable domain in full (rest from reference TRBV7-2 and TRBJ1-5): GAGVSQSPSNKVTEKGKDVELRCDPISGHTALYWYRQSLGQGLEFLIYFQGNSAPDKSGLPSDRFSAERTGGSVSTLTIQRTQQEDSAVYLCASSWTGGGQPQHFGDGTRLSIL.

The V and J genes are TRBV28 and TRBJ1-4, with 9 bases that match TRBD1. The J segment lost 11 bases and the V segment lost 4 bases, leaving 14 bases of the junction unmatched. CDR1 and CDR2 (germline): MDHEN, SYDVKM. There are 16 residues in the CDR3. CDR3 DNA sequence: TGTGCCAGCAGTTCCCAACAGGGGGCAAGGATTGGGAAACTGTTTTTT. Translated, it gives CASSSQQGARIGKLFF.

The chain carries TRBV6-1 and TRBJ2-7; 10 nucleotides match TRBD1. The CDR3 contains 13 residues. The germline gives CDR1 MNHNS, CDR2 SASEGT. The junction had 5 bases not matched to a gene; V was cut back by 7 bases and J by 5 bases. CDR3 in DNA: TGTGCCAGCATTTGGGGACAGGGGAACGAGCAGTACTTC. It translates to CASIWGQGNEQYF.

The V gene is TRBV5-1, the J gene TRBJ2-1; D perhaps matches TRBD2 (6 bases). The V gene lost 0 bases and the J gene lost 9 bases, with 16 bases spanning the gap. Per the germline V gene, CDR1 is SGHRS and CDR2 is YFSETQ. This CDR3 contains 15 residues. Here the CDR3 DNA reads TGCGCCAGCAGCTTGGTGCCTAGCGAGGGGAGTGAGCAGTTCTTC. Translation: CASSLVPSEGSEQFF.

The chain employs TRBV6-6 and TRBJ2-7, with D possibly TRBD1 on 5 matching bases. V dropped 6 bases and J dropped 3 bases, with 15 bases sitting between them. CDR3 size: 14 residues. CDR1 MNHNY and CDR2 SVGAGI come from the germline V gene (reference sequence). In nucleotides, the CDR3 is TGTGCCAGCAGGCGGTCAGGGTCGGGCTACGAGCAGTACTTC. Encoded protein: CASRRSGSGYEQYF.

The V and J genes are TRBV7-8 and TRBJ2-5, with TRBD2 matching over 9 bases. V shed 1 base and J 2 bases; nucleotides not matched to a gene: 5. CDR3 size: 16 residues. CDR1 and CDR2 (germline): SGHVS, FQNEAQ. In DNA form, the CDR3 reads TGTGCCAGCAGCTTAGTGGGCGGGGGGGAGCAAGAGACCCAGTACTTC. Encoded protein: CASSLVGGGEQETQYF.

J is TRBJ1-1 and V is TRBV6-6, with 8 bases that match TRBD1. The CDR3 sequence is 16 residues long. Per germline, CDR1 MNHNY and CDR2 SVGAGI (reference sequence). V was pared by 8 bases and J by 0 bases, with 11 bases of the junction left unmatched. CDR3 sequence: CASGGLDRVMNTEAFF. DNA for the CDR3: TGTGCCAGCGGGGGGTTGGACAGGGTCATGAACACTGAAGCTTTCTTT.

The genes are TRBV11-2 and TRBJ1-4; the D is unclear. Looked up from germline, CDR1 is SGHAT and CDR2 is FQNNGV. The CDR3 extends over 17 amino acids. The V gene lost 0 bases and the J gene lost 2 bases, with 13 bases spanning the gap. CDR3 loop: CASSLDLYFGTNEKLFF. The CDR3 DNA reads TGTGCCAGCAGCTTAGATCTGTATTTCGGGACTAATGAAAAACTGTTTTTT.

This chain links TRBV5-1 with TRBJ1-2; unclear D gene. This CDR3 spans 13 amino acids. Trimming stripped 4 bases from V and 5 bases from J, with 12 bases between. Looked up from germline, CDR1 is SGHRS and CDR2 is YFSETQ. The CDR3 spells CASSPGREYGYTF. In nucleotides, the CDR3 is TGCGCCAGCAGCCCGGGTAGGGAGTATGGCTACACCTTC.

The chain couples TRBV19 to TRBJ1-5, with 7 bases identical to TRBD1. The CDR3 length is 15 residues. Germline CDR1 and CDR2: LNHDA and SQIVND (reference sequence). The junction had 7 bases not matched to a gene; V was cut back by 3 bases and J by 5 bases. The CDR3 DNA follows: TGTGCCAGTAGTATCGGGGAGACAGGGTATCAGCCCCAGCATTTT. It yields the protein CASSIGETGYQPQHF. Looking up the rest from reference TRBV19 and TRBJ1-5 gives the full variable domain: DGGITQSPKYLFRKEGQNVTLSCEQNLNHDAMYWYRQDPGQGLRLIYYSQIVNDFQKGDIAEGYSVSREKKESFPLTVTSAQKNPTAFYLCASSIGETGYQPQHFGDGTRLSIL.

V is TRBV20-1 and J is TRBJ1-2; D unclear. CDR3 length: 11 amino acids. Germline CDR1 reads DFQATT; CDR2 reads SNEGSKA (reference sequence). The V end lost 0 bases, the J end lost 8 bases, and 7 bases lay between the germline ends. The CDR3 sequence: CSARDEVGYTF. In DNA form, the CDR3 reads TGCAGTGCTAGAGATGAGGTCGGCTACACCTTC.

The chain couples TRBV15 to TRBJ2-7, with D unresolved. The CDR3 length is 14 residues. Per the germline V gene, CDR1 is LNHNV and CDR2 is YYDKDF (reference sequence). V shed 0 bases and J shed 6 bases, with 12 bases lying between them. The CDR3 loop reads CATSRDSISTEQYF. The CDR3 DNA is TGTGCCACCAGCAGAGATAGTATAAGCACCGAGCAGTACTTC.

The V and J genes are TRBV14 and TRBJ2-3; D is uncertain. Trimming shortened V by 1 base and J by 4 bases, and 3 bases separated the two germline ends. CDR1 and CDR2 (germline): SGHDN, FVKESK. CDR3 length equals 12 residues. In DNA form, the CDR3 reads TGTGCCAGCAGCCAAGTCGCAGATACGCAGTATTTT. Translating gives CASSQVADTQYF. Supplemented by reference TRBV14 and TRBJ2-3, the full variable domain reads EAGVTQFPSHSVIEKGQTVTLRCDPISGHDNLYWYRRVMGKEIKFLLHFVKESKQDESGMPNNRFLAERTGGTYSTLKVQPAELEDSGVYFCASSQVADTQYFGPGTRLTVL.

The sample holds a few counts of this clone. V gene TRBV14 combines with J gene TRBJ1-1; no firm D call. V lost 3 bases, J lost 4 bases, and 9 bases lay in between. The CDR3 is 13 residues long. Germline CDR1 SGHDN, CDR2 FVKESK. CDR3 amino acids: CASSQWQFTEAFF. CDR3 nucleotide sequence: TGTGCCAGCAGCCAGTGGCAGTTCACTGAAGCTTTCTTT.